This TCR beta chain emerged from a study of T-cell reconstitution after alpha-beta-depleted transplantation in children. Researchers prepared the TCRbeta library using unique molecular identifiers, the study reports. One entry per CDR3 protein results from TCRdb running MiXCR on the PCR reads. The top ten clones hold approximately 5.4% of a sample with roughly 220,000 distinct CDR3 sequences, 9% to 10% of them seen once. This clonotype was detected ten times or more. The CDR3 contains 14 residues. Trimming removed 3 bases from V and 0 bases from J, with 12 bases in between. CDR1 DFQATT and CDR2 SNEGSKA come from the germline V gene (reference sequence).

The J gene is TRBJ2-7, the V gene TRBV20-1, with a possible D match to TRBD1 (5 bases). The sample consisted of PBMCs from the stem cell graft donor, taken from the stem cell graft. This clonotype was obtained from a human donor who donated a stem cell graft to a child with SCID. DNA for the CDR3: TGCAGTGCTAGTAAGGGGCTCAGCTCCTACGAGCAGTACTTC. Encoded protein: CSASKGLSSYEQYF.